The 6 T cell receptor beta chains presented below share a single source sample, sequenced in a study of T cell repertoires in cytomegalovirus infection. MiXCR, applied by TCRdb to the reads, yields one record per CDR3 protein. This sample carries over 150,000 distinct CDR3 sequences, 15% to 20% of them seen once, and the ten largest clones take 2.5% to 3%. Sequencing used PBMCs. The receptors come from a human donor in good health (CMV status not recorded). Some clones in this sample may be carry-over from other donors' samples.

This clonotype was counted ten times or more. This rearrangement joins TRBV6-5 to TRBJ1-1; 8 bases map to TRBD1. Losses at the gene ends were 0 bases for V and 4 bases for J; bases not matched to a gene: 7. The germline gives CDR1 MNHEY, CDR2 SVGAGI. This CDR3 contains 16 residues. CDR3 amino acids: CASSYSLRQGITEAFF. DNA for the CDR3: TGTGCCAGCAGTTACTCCCTGCGACAGGGGATCACTGAAGCTTTCTTT.

As to this clonotype: One end of the junction does not line up with germline, which may come from a read error. This chain connects TRBV5-1 to TRBJ2-1; TRBD2 is a possible D gene (6 bases). The V gene's germline CDR1 is SGHRS and CDR2 YFSETQ. The CDR3 is made up of 18 amino acids. The CDR3 loop is CASSLATSPPVSYNDQFF. The CDR3 nucleotides are TGCGCCAGCAGCTTGGCCACTAGCCCTCCAGTCTCCTACAATGATCAGTTCTTC.

This clonotype was observed a few times. The chain combines TRBV27 with TRBJ2-7, with a possible D match to TRBD2 (6 bases). The germline gives CDR1 MNHEY, CDR2 SMNVEV (reference sequence). This CDR3 is 15 amino acids long. The V gene lost 6 bases and the J gene lost 0 bases, with 15 bases spanning the gap. This CDR3 reads CASSLGYGSSYEQYF. CDR3 nucleotide sequence: TGTGCCAGCAGCTTAGGGTACGGGAGCTCCTACGAGCAGTACTTC.

The table lists this clonotype with a few counts. CDR3 nucleotide sequence: TGTGCCAGCAGTTTACAGGGAGTCACAGATACGCAGTATTTT. Translating it yields CASSLQGVTDTQYF. The chain recombines TRBV27 with TRBJ2-3; D tentatively reads TRBD1 or TRBD2 (5 bases each). Germline values: CDR1 MNHEY, CDR2 SMNVEV (reference sequence). V lost 2 bases, J lost 2 bases, and 8 bases lay in between. This CDR3 is built from 14 residues.

The DNA of the CDR3 is TGTGCCAGCAGTTTACCGGGGGGTGAGCAGTTCTTC. It translates to CASSLPGGEQFF. The rearrangement links TRBV12-3 or TRBV12-4 to TRBJ2-1; 7 bases match TRBD2. The V segment lost 2 bases and the J segment 9 bases; nucleotides outside the gene matches: 1. The CDR3 extends over 12 amino acids.

This clonotype appeared a few times. The J gene is TRBJ2-5, the V gene TRBV4-2; 8 positions match TRBD2. Germline V lookup: CDR1 LGHNA, CDR2 YNFKEQ. J gave up 2 bases and V 1 base, and 6 bases lay outside the gene matches. The CDR3 is 16 amino acids. The CDR3 DNA is TGTGCCAGCAGCCAAGGGGTAAGCGGGAGTCAAGAGACCCAGTACTTC. Encoded protein: CASSQGVSGSQETQYF.